Presented here are 30 T cell receptor beta chains from one specimen sequenced in a study of blood T cell repertoires in COVID-19 (dated by TCRdb to the early 2020s). Libraries came from the immunoSEQ multiplex PCR assay. TCRdb's version of the immuneACCESS table is confined to in-frame rearrangements and falls short of the full clone set. An unresolved V gene accounts for under half of the shortfall where checked; the remainder is of unknown origin. The sample table lists around 95,000 clones, roughly 80% of them with a count of one. The ten largest make up roughly a tenth of the sample. The sequencing input was peripheral blood. These TCRs come from a woman older than 75 with acute or convalescent COVID-19.

As regards this clone: Other nucleotide sequences in the sample specify the same CDR3. The chain carries TRBV7-9 and TRBJ2-3, with D perhaps matching TRBD1 (5 bases). The CDR3 contains 14 residues. Germline loops: CDR1 SEHNR, CDR2 FQNEAQ (reference sequence). V was shortened by 2 bases and J by 0 bases, with 6 bases between the two germline ends. The CDR3: CASSLTGSTDTQYF. For the CDR3, the DNA is TGTGCCAGCAGCTTAACAGGTAGCACAGATACGCAGTATTTT.

This chain connects TRBV2 to TRBJ1-2, with 7 positions matching TRBD1. Looked up from germline, CDR1 is SNHLY and CDR2 is FYNNEI. This CDR3 is built from 18 residues. The V gene end was trimmed by 0 bases and the J gene end by 4 bases; junction bases not matched to a gene: 14. CDR3 in DNA: TGTGCCAGCAGTGAAGCGCAACGACCGGGACAGAAGACCTATGGCTACACCTTC. This codes for CASSEAQRPGQKTYGYTF.

The CDR3: CASSPRQGVPGELFF. The CDR3 DNA reads as TGTGCCAGCAGCCCTCGACAGGGGGTCCCCGGGGAGCTGTTTTTT. V is TRBV3-1 (or the pseudogene TRBV3-2) and J is TRBJ2-2; 9 bases are a match to TRBD1. CDR1 LGHDT and CDR2 YNNKEL come from the germline V gene (reference sequence). With V trimmed by 4 bases and J by 6 bases, 6 bases remained unmatched. CDR3 length equals 15 residues.

The V call is TRBV24-1, the J call TRBJ2-3, with TRBD2 matching over 11 bases. Unmatched junction bases numbered 7, after V lost 2 bases and J lost 1 base. The germline V gene has CDR1 KGHDR and CDR2 SFDVKD. The CDR3 consists of 18 residues. This CDR3 reads CATSDSLAGALGTDTQYF. The CDR3 DNA sequence: TGTGCCACCAGTGATTCACTAGCGGGGGCCCTGGGCACAGATACGCAGTATTTT.

This chain connects TRBV29-1 to TRBJ2-5, with 7 bases matching TRBD1. The CDR3 length is 13 residues. Germline CDR1 is SQVTM and CDR2 is ANQGSEA. The V segment lost 7 bases and the J segment 1 base; nucleotides outside the gene matches: 6. The CDR3 DNA sequence: TGCAGCGCAAACAGGGGTTTCCAAGAGACCCAGTACTTC. This gives the protein CSANRGFQETQYF.

The V gene is TRBV9, the J gene TRBJ2-1; 9 bases align to TRBD2. This CDR3 contains 15 residues. Losses at the gene ends were 4 bases for V and 8 bases for J; bases not matched to a gene: 10. Per the germline V gene, CDR1 is SGDLS and CDR2 is YYNGEE. The CDR3 bases are TGTGCCAGCAGCTTAACCGGGACTAGCTCGTATGAGCAGTTCTTC. Amino acid sequence: CASSLTGTSSYEQFF.

The chain recombines TRBV28 with TRBJ2-1, with D possibly matching TRBD1 (5 bases). Trimming pared 4 bases from V and 4 bases from J, leaving 20 bases between. CDR3 length: 17 amino acids. The germline V gene has CDR1 MDHEN and CDR2 SYDVKM. The CDR3 DNA is TGTGCCAGCAGTTCAACCGCCAGGACATTCCGTTACAATGAGCAGTTCTTC. The encoded protein is CASSSTARTFRYNEQFF.

The gene calls are TRBV29-1 and TRBJ2-7; 7 nucleotides match TRBD2. CDR1 and CDR2 (germline): SQVTM, ANQGSEA. The CDR3 is 12 residues long. Germline trimming cut 6 bases from V and 5 bases from J; bases unmatched to any gene: 7. CDR3 DNA sequence: TGCAGCGTGGGGGGGGGAAGGAACGAGCAGTACTTC. It translates to CSVGGGRNEQYF.

This clone was recorded a few times. This chain joins TRBV5-4 and TRBJ2-3; 9 nucleotides align to TRBD1. Trimming at V came to 4 bases and at J to 4 bases, leaving 10 bases not matched to a gene. This CDR3 spans 16 amino acids. In germline, CDR1 is SGHNT, CDR2 YYREEE (reference sequence). CDR3 loop: CASSTSRDRVADTQYF. CDR3 in DNA: TGTGCCAGCAGCACCTCCCGGGACAGGGTAGCAGATACGCAGTATTTT.

The rearrangement links TRBV4-1 to TRBJ1-2; TRBD1 matches 9 bases. The CDR3 is 14 amino acids. V dropped 4 bases and J dropped 6; count of bases not matched to a gene: 6. Germline CDR1 is MGHRA and CDR2 is YSYEKL. CDR3 protein: CASSLPTGGDGYTF. In nucleotides, the CDR3 is TGCGCCAGCAGCCTACCCACAGGGGGCGATGGCTACACCTTC.

The chain links TRBV6-2 or TRBV6-3 to TRBJ1-5, with 8 bases fitting TRBD1. Germline V gene data show CDR1 as MNHEY and CDR2 as SVGEGT. CDR3 length: 16 amino acids. With V trimmed by 5 bases and J by 5 bases, 11 bases remained unmatched. The CDR3 is CASSHDGDRRYQPQHF. The DNA for the CDR3 is TGTGCCAGCAGTCACGACGGGGACAGGAGATATCAGCCCCAGCATTTT.

V usage is TRBV7-2 and J usage is TRBJ1-2, with 11 positions matching TRBD1. Germline lookup yields CDR1 SGHTA and CDR2 FQGNSA. The CDR3 totals 16 residues. V shed 0 bases, J shed 8 bases, and the junction held 8 bases outside the gene matches. The CDR3 here is CASSLAGWDRGGGYTF. The CDR3 DNA reads as TGTGCCAGCAGCTTAGCCGGTTGGGACAGGGGGGGAGGCTACACCTTC. The whole variable domain, remainder taken from reference TRBV7-2 and TRBJ1-2, is GAGVSQSPSNKVTEKGKDVELRCDPISGHTALYWYRQSLGQGLEFLIYFQGNSAPDKSGLPSDRFSAERTGGSVSTLTIQRTQQEDSAVYLCASSLAGWDRGGGYTFGSGTRLTVV.

This clone appeared a few times. V is TRBV5-6 and J is TRBJ1-6; a weak D match, TRBD1 (5 bases). CDR3 length: 14 residues. The germline V gene has CDR1 SGHDT and CDR2 YYEEEE. Deletions cut 4 bases from V and 7 bases from J, with 12 bases between. The CDR3 region is CASSAGRQNSPLHF. In DNA, the CDR3 is TGTGCCAGCAGCGCGGGACGGCAAAATTCACCCCTCCACTTT.

The chain couples TRBV4-2 to TRBJ2-3; the D gene is possibly TRBD2 (7 bases). V was shortened by 4 bases and J by 7 bases, with 21 bases between the two germline ends. Per germline, CDR1 LGHNA and CDR2 YNFKEQ. The CDR3 spans 16 residues. The CDR3 loop is CASSPDKGGDRYTQYF. The CDR3 region has the DNA TGTGCCAGCAGCCCAGACAAGGGGGGGGACCGGTATACGCAGTATTTT.

A single count supports this clone. The chain has TRBV6-5 and TRBJ1-6; D perhaps matches TRBD1 (5 bases). The CDR3 sequence is 15 residues long. Trimming stripped 2 bases from V and 8 bases from J, with 13 bases between. Per the germline V gene, CDR1 is MNHEY and CDR2 is SVGAGI. As DNA, the CDR3 is TGTGCCAGCAGTTACGGGGGGGATTGGTATTCACCCCTCCACTTT. Protein sequence: CASSYGGDWYSPLHF.

The V call is TRBV14, the J call TRBJ2-6; no definite D call. V shed 2 bases and J shed 2 bases, with 4 bases lying between them. CDR1 is SGHDN and CDR2 is FVKESK in the germline V gene. This CDR3 has 14 residues. DNA for the CDR3: TGTGCCAGCAGCCAACTTGCTGGGGCCAACGTCCTGACTTTC. This gives the protein CASSQLAGANVLTF.

The chain combines TRBV12-5 with TRBJ2-1; D is perhaps TRBD1 (5 bases). V lost 4 bases and J 0 bases, leaving 7 bases between the germline ends. This CDR3 contains 14 residues. Per the germline V gene, CDR1 is LGHNT and CDR2 is FRNRAP. The CDR3 region is CASGSGSSYNEQFF. The CDR3 DNA sequence: TGTGCTAGTGGTTCAGGGTCCTCCTACAATGAGCAGTTCTTC.

J is TRBJ1-2 and V is TRBV29-1; 7 positions agree with TRBD1. J lost 4 bases, V lost 4 bases, and 12 bases had no gene match. CDR3 length equals 15 residues. Germline V gene data show CDR1 as SQVTM and CDR2 as ANQGSEA. The CDR3 DNA reads TGCAGCGTTGCCGATGCGACAGGGTTGAGCTATGGCTACACCTTC. Translating gives CSVADATGLSYGYTF. The full variable domain, completed using reference TRBV29-1 and TRBJ1-2, is SAVISQKPSRDICQRGTSLTIQCQVDSQVTMMFWYRQQPGQSLTLIATANQGSEATYESGFVIDKFPISRPNLTFSTLTVSNMSPEDSSIYLCSVADATGLSYGYTFGSGTRLTVV.

The rearrangement uses TRBV5-4 and TRBJ1-6, with D perhaps matching TRBD1 (6 bases). This CDR3 is built from 16 residues. Germline CDR1 and CDR2: SGHNT and YYREEE (reference sequence). V was pared by 0 bases and J by 8 bases, with 15 bases between. The CDR3 DNA follows: TGTGCCAGCAGCTTGGTCTCTGGACAGTTGGATTCACCCCTCCACTTT. Translation: CASSLVSGQLDSPLHF.

V gene TRBV6-5 combines with J gene TRBJ1-2, with 7 nucleotides matching TRBD1. Germline CDR1 reads MNHEY; CDR2 reads SVGAGI. The trim removed 6 bases at V and 2 bases at J, leaving 3 bases unmatched. The CDR3 totals 13 residues. CDR3 sequence (DNA): TGTGCCAGCAGCGCACAGGGGAACTATGGCTACACCTTC. This translates into CASSAQGNYGYTF.

This clone has just one count. As DNA, the CDR3 is TGTGCCAGCAGAACGGGTCACCCGAGCGCTGAAGCTTTCTTT. This gives the protein CASRTGHPSAEAFF. The chain links TRBV28 to TRBJ1-1; D unclear. The CDR3 extends over 14 amino acids. The germline CDR1 and CDR2 sequences are MDHEN and SYDVKM. Between the trimmed V and J ends, which lost 6 bases and 6 bases, there was a span of 17 bases.

This clone was observed a handful of times. V gene TRBV28 combines with J gene TRBJ2-1; D ambiguous. From germline, CDR1 is MDHEN and CDR2 SYDVKM. CDR3 size: 15 residues. Trimming took 5 bases from V and 4 from J, leaving 15 bases between them. CDR3 bases: TGTGCCAGCAGTCCACATACCAAGTATTACAATGAGCAGTTCTTC. Protein sequence: CASSPHTKYYNEQFF. Variable domain in full (rest from reference TRBV28 and TRBJ2-1): DVKVTQSSRYLVKRTGEKVFLECVQDMDHENMFWYRQDPGLGLRLIYFSYDVKMKEKGDIPEGYSVSREKKERFSLILESASTNQTSMYLCASSPHTKYYNEQFFGPGTRLTVL.

V is TRBV19 and J is TRBJ1-1; D unclear. Germline loops: CDR1 LNHDA, CDR2 SQIVND (reference sequence). The CDR3 covers 14 residues. V was clipped by 4 bases and J by 1 base, with 10 bases between them. As DNA, the CDR3 is TGTGCCAGTAGTACCCTGAGAGAGAACACTGAAGCTTTCTTT. Amino acid sequence: CASSTLRENTEAFF.

The CDR3 sequence is CASSYSRGGKTQYF. The CDR3 nucleotides are TGTGCCAGCAGTTACTCGAGAGGGGGTAAGACCCAGTACTTC. The J gene is TRBJ2-5, the V gene TRBV6-2 or TRBV6-3; tentatively, D is TRBD1 (6 bases). V dropped 0 bases and J dropped 6 bases, with 11 bases sitting between them. The germline CDR1 and CDR2 sequences are MNHEY and SVGEGT. CDR3 length: 14 amino acids.

In this sample, this clone turned up a few times. The chain links TRBV6-5 to TRBJ2-6; D remains unclear. Trimming took off 5 bases at V and 2 bases at J, with 7 bases between the two ends. CDR1 MNHEY and CDR2 SVGAGI come from the germline V gene. This CDR3 has 14 amino acids. CDR3 region: CASSISPGANVLTF. CDR3 coding DNA: TGTGCCAGCAGTATCTCTCCTGGGGCCAACGTCCTGACTTTC.

This clone has a single count. This chain uses TRBV14 with TRBJ1-6, with D possibly being TRBD1 (6 bases). The V end lost 4 bases, the J end lost 0 bases, and 16 bases lay between the germline ends. This CDR3 comprises 18 residues. The germline V gene encodes CDR1 SGHDN and CDR2 FVKESK. The CDR3 DNA is TGTGCCAGCAGCCCCAGGCGGGGGCTTAGCTCCTATAATTCACCCCTCCACTTT. Protein sequence: CASSPRRGLSSYNSPLHF.

The chain employs TRBV4-3 and TRBJ2-3; TRBD2 agrees at 8 bases. J was trimmed by 2 bases and V by 1 base; bases with no gene match: 8. CDR1 LGHNA and CDR2 YSLEER come from the germline V gene. The CDR3 runs 17 residues. CDR3 loop: CASSQAVGSGDTDTQYF. Here the CDR3 DNA reads TGCGCCAGCAGCCAAGCCGTCGGTAGCGGGGACACAGATACGCAGTATTTT.

The chain joins TRBV7-8 to TRBJ2-7; 11 nucleotides match TRBD2. The CDR3 consists of 15 residues. J was trimmed by 5 bases and V by 5 bases; bases with no gene match: 8. The germline V gene encodes CDR1 SGHVS and CDR2 FQNEAQ. DNA of the CDR3: TGTGCCAGCAGCGACCCGACTAGCGGGGCCAACGAGCAGTACTTC. Its protein product is CASSDPTSGANEQYF.

The chain recombines TRBV6-2 or TRBV6-3 with TRBJ1-1, with D possibly matching TRBD1 (5 bases). The CDR3 covers 14 residues. V lost 5 bases, J lost 4 bases, and 14 bases lay in between. Germline CDR1 MNHEY, CDR2 SVGEGT. The CDR3 spells CASSGYGGSTEAFF. The DNA of the CDR3 is TGTGCCAGCAGTGGCTATGGGGGGTCCACTGAAGCTTTCTTT.

The chain uses TRBV7-6 and TRBJ2-2, with 8 bases lining up with TRBD1. Trimming at V came to 4 bases and at J to 6 bases, leaving 10 bases not matched to a gene. CDR3 length equals 16 residues. Germline V lookup: CDR1 SGHVS, CDR2 FNYEAQ. The CDR3 protein is CASSSRQGTSSGELFF. The CDR3 nucleotides read TGTGCCAGCAGCTCCCGACAGGGGACGTCATCCGGGGAGCTGTTTTTT.